The next 9 T cell receptor beta chains were all read from a single sample in a study of blood T cell repertoires in COVID-19. Generated by immunoSEQ multiplex PCR, the TCRdb table keeps only in-frame clones and is missing some. The top ten hold about 6.6% of the sample, which has 210,000 or so clones, 70% to 90% seen once. Sequenced input: peripheral blood. These receptors came from a middle-aged woman who had recovered from COVID-19.

This clone appeared many times. V is TRBV27 and J is TRBJ1-3; 8 bases are a match to TRBD1. CDR3 length: 14 amino acids. In germline, CDR1 is MNHEY, CDR2 SMNVEV (reference sequence). V was clipped by 4 bases and J by 7 bases; unmatched bases: 6. The DNA for the CDR3 is TGTGCCAGCAGTTCCCGCAGGGGGCGTAACACCATATATTTT. Its translation: CASSSRRGRNTIYF.

This sequence joins TRBV14 and TRBJ2-2, with 9 bases lining up with TRBD1. There are 16 residues in the CDR3. Germline values: CDR1 SGHDN, CDR2 FVKESK. V trimming: 4 bases; J trimming: 4 bases; junction bases outside the gene matches: 7. The CDR3 reads CASSLGTGKGTGELFF. The DNA of the CDR3 is TGTGCCAGCAGCCTGGGGACAGGGAAGGGCACCGGGGAGCTGTTTTTT.

The V gene is TRBV5-1, the J gene TRBJ2-5, with D unclear. Looked up from germline, CDR1 is SGHRS and CDR2 is YFSETQ. V was pared by 3 bases and J by 2 bases, with 8 bases between. This CDR3 region has 13 residues. The CDR3 reads CASSSRGQETQYF. DNA for the CDR3: TGCGCCAGCAGCTCCAGAGGACAAGAGACCCAGTACTTC.

The V call is TRBV19, the J call TRBJ2-7; 7 nucleotides agree with TRBD1. The V gene end was trimmed by 10 bases and the J gene end by 2 bases; junction bases not matched to a gene: 8. The CDR3 consists of 13 residues. Germline lookup yields CDR1 LNHDA and CDR2 SQIVND (reference sequence). CDR3 loop: CATLTGPPYEQYF. DNA of the CDR3: TGTGCCACCCTGACAGGGCCCCCCTACGAGCAGTACTTC.

The CDR3 protein is CASRPLDSSSYEQYF. The DNA for the CDR3 is TGCGCCAGCAGACCTTTAGACTCTAGCTCCTACGAGCAGTACTTC. This chain joins TRBV5-1 and TRBJ2-7; unclear D gene. Germline CDR1 reads SGHRS; CDR2 reads YFSETQ. The CDR3 runs to 15 residues. Trimming pared 5 bases from V and 0 bases from J, leaving 15 bases between.

J is TRBJ2-3 and V is TRBV13, with TRBD2 matching 9 bases. Germline V gene sequence: CDR1 PRHDT, CDR2 FYEKMQ (reference sequence). V lost 2 bases, J lost 3 bases, and 24 bases stayed unmatched. This CDR3 contains 22 residues. CDR3 sequence (DNA): TGTGCCAGCAGCTTACAGCCTCGGTTGCTCCGGGGGCGGGAGGGCCCGACAGATACGCAGTATTTT. Translation gives CASSLQPRLLRGREGPTDTQYF. The full variable domain, completed using reference TRBV13 and TRBJ2-3, is AAGVIQSPRHLIKEKRETATLKCYPIPRHDTVYWYQQGPGQDPQFLISFYEKMQSDKGSIPDRFSAQQFSDYHSELNMSSLELGDSALYFCASSLQPRLLRGREGPTDTQYFGPGTRLTVL.

The V and J genes are TRBV14 and TRBJ2-5; 8 positions match TRBD2. Germline V gene data show CDR1 as SGHDN and CDR2 as FVKESK. The CDR3 length is 16 residues. Losses at the gene ends were 6 bases for V and 4 bases for J; bases not matched to a gene: 13. In DNA, the CDR3 is TGTGCCAGCAGTCCTCCAGCGGGAGTAGCCTTAGAGACCCAGTACTTC. Translating gives CASSPPAGVALETQYF. Filled out from reference TRBV14 and TRBJ2-5, the complete variable domain reads EAGVTQFPSHSVIEKGQTVTLRCDPISGHDNLYWYRRVMGKEIKFLLHFVKESKQDESGMPNNRFLAERTGGTYSTLKVQPAELEDSGVYFCASSPPAGVALETQYFGPGTRLLVL.

The chain employs TRBV6-4 and TRBJ2-3; the D is unclear. The CDR3 spans 14 residues. The ends were cut back, 3 bases at V and 0 bases at J, with 7 bases in the middle. Germline assignment: CDR1 MRHNA and CDR2 SNTAGT. The CDR3 DNA follows: TGTGCCAGCAGTGAATTTGGCAGCACAGATACGCAGTATTTT. Residues: CASSEFGSTDTQYF.

The chain employs TRBV7-9 and TRBJ2-2, with 8 bases matching TRBD1. This CDR3 spans 16 amino acids. Germline assignment: CDR1 SEHNR and CDR2 FQNEAQ (reference sequence). The J segment lost 4 bases and the V segment lost 2 bases, leaving 6 bases of the junction unmatched. The CDR3 DNA follows: TGTGCCAGCAGCTTACAGGGGGCGGTAAGCACCGGGGAGCTGTTTTTT. Translating it yields CASSLQGAVSTGELFF.